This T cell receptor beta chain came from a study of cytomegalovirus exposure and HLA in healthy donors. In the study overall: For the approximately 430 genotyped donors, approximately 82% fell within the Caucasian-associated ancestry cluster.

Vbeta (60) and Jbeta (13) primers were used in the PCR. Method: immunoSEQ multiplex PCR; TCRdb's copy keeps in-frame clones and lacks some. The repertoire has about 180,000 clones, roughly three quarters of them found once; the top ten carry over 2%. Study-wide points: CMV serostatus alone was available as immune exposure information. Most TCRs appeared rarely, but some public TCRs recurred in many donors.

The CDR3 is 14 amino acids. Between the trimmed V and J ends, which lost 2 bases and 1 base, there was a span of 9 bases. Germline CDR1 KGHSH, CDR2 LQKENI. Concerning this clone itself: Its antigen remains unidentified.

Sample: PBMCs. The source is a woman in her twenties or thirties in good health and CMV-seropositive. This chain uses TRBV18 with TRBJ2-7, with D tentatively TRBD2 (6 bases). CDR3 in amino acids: CASSPVEGSYEQYF. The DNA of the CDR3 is TGTGCCAGCTCACCAGTGGAGGGGTCCTACGAGCAGTACTTC.